This T cell receptor (beta chain) was documented in a study of OX40 agonist ivuxolimab in advanced cancers. Measured with immunoSEQ multiplex PCR; TCRdb has only the in-frame clones, and not every one. The repertoire consists of 65,000 to 90,000 clones, with 85% to 90% occurring once and the leading ten covering roughly 0.72%. Anyone with autoimmune disease history or systemic immunosuppression was excluded. For this clone: What it binds is unknown.

CDR1 is SQVTM and CDR2 is ANQGSEA in the germline V gene. Trimming removed 6 bases from V and 8 bases from J, with 16 bases in between. The CDR3 runs 13 residues. Regarding the study as a whole: The 0.1-3.0 mg/kg partial responders had among the lowest clonal expansion. Also present in some nonresponders was a low level of normalized T-cell clonal expansion. On average, CD8+ T cells showed a greater number of expanded clones than CD4+.

The receptor was derived from an adult with an advanced solid tumor such as melanoma, head and neck, liver or kidney cancer. This sequence joins TRBV29-1 and TRBJ1-4, with D possibly matching TRBD1 (5 bases). Sequenced material: CD4+ or CD8+ T cells sorted from blood, taken in a trial of the OX40 agonist ivuxolimab. CDR3 nucleotide sequence: TGCAGCGTCGGGGGACGGCGGGGCGAAAAACTGTTTTTT. Encoded protein: CSVGGRRGEKLFF.